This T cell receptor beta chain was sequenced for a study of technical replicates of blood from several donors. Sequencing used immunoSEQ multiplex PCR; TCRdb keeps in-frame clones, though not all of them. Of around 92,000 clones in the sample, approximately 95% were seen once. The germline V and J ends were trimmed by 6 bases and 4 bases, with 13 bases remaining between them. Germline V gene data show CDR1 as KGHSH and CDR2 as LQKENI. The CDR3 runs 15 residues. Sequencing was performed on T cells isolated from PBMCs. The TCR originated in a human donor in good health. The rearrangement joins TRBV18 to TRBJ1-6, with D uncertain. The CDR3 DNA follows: TGTGCCAGCTCTACCGTGACACCTTATAATTCACCCCTCCACTTT. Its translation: CASSTVTPYNSPLHF.